A selection of T cell receptor beta chains follows, all from one sample in a study of cytomegalovirus exposure and HLA in healthy donors. Generated by immunoSEQ multiplex PCR, the TCRdb table keeps only in-frame clones and is missing some. The sample has around 100,000 clones; 9.5% to 13% are singletons. The sample consisted of PBMCs. The receptors shown here come from a man in his forties or fifties in good health and CMV-seropositive. CDR3s leave out the opening cysteine and the closing phenylalanine or tryptophan. The order of the fields is V gene, D gene, J gene, CDR3 protein. A D gene is named only where the DNA matches it firmly.

V: TRBV19
D: -
J: TRBJ2-1
CDR3: ASSIGPPPSSYNEQF

V: TRBV9
D: TRBD1
J: TRBJ2-4
CDR3: ASSPGTVSKNIQY

V: TRBV7-9
D: -
J: TRBJ2-1
CDR3: ASSPKASANEQF

V: TRBV7-2
D: -
J: TRBJ1-5
CDR3: ASSLGGGVNQPQH

V: TRBV7-9
D: TRBD2
J: TRBJ2-3
CDR3: ASSPERERDTQY

V: TRBV5-1
D: -
J: TRBJ1-1
CDR3: ASSLSWGEAEAF

V: TRBV18
D: -
J: TRBJ2-5
CDR3: ASSPSTGRTQETQY

V: TRBV14
D: -
J: TRBJ2-2
CDR3: ASSQLYPGELF

V: TRBV11-2
D: TRBD2
J: TRBJ2-7
CDR3: ASSRQLAGGYEQY

V: TRBV25-1
D: TRBD1
J: TRBJ2-7
CDR3: ASSERGPLYEQY

V: TRBV27
D: -
J: TRBJ2-5
CDR3: ASSPTTGPVETQY

V: TRBV10-3
D: -
J: TRBJ2-1
CDR3: AISESGGEQF

V: TRBV6-5
D: TRBD2
J: TRBJ2-5
CDR3: ASSGTSGSETQY

V: TRBV9
D: TRBD2
J: TRBJ2-5
CDR3: ASSVGEGETQY

V: TRBV28
D: TRBD1
J: TRBJ2-2
CDR3: ASSPVTGTANTGELF

V: TRBV29-1
D: TRBD2
J: TRBJ2-1
CDR3: SVAGGSSFNEQF

V: TRBV6-1
D: TRBD1
J: TRBJ1-4
CDR3: ASSEGQDNEKLF

V: TRBV7-2
D: TRBD2
J: TRBJ2-7
CDR3: ASRVETSSYEQY

V: TRBV28
D: -
J: TRBJ2-7
CDR3: ASSFKWEKRYEQY

V: TRBV6-5
D: -
J: TRBJ2-7
CDR3: ASRRIYEQY

V: TRBV5-1
D: -
J: TRBJ2-5
CDR3: ASSSEGSFQETQY

V: TRBV7-6
D: -
J: TRBJ1-3
CDR3: ASSLFPPRNHGNTIY

V: TRBV19
D: TRBD1
J: TRBJ1-5
CDR3: ASSNSRGNQPQH

V: TRBV19
D: TRBD2
J: TRBJ2-1
CDR3: ASSIAAGGNEQF

V: TRBV5-4
D: -
J: TRBJ1-1
CDR3: ASSFEDGEAF

V: TRBV4-3
D: TRBD1
J: TRBJ1-2
CDR3: ASSQDPTGPVYGYT

V: TRBV9
D: TRBD1
J: TRBJ2-5
CDR3: ASSAGTGVEETQY

V: TRBV19
D: -
J: TRBJ1-2
CDR3: ASSIEVRVLDGYT